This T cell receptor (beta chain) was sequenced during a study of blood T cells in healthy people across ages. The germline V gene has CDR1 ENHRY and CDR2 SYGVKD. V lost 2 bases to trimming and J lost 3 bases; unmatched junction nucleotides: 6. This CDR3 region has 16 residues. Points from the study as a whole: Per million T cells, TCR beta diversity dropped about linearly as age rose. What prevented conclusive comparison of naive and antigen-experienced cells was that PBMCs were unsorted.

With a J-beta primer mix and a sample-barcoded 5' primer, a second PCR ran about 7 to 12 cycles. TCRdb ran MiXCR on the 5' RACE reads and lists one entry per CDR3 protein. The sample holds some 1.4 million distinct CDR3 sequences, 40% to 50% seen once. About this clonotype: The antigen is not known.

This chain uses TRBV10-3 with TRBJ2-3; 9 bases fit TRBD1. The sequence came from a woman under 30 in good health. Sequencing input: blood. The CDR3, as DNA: TGTGCCATCAGTGAGGTTCTGGGGACAGGGACAGATACGCAGTATTTT. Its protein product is CAISEVLGTGTDTQYF.